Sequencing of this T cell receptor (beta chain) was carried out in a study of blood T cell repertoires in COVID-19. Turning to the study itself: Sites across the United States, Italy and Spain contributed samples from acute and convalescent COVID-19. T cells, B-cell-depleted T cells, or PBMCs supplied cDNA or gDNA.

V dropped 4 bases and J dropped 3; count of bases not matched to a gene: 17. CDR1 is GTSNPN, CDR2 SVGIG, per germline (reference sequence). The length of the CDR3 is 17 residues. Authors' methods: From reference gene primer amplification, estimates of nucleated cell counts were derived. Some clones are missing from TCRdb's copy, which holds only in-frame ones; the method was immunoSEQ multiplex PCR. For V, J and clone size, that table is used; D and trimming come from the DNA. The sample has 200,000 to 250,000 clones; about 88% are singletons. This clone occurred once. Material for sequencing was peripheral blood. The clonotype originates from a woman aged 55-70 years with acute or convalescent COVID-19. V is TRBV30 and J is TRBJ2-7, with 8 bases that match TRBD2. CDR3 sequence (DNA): TGTGCCTGGAACCTAGCGGGCCGAGGAACGGTAGGCTACGAGCAGTACTTC. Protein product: CAWNLAGRGTVGYEQYF.